This T cell receptor beta chain was recorded in a study of blood T cell repertoires in COVID-19 (TCRdb year 2020). Background for the entire study: The collaborator samples originated in the United States, Italy and Spain and spanned the acute and convalescent phases of COVID-19. A de-identified subject ID, COVID-19 status, age in years and sex were almost always included in the sample metadata. The dataset comprised deeply sampled blood TCRbeta repertoires from subjects exposed to, actively infected with, or recovered from COVID-19. Where available, HLA class I and class II types were obtained from metadata supplied by the sample provider rather than from assay-based typing. Samples were obtained from the ongoing ImmuneRACE study (first 160 participants) and from about 1,300 subjects provided by 6 global collaborators. The material from the prospective study consisted of cDNA or gDNA derived from T cells, B-cell-depleted T cells, or PBMCs. The repertoires were released in a freely available public database meant as a resource for research on the immune response to SARS-CoV-2. Study-wide conclusions, independent of this receptor: Clinical and demographic metadata were provided uncurated, with the amount varying by source and participant.

The collaborating institutions used their own protocols to collect whole blood in K2EDTA tubes. For TCRbeta analysis, collaborator samples were shipped as frozen whole blood, as isolated PBMCs, or as DNA extracted from either sample type. V is pruned by 1 base and J by 2 bases, leaving 4 bases of the junction without a gene match. The CDR3 runs 17 residues from the cysteine to the phenylalanine. The entry retains the CDR3 DNA only, 51 bases that are in frame from base 1. As encoded in the germline V gene, CDR1 is SGDLS while CDR2 is YYNGEE. TCRbeta CDR3 regions were amplified from genomic DNA by means of the immunoSEQ Assay, a bias-controlled multiplex PCR. From the authors' description of their analysis: Within the assay, amplification of reference gene primers was used to estimate how many nucleated cells each sample contained. Sequence reads were collapsed and filtered to measure the absolute abundance of every unique TCRbeta CDR3 rearrangement. For each sample, productive Simpson clonality was calculated as the square root of Simpson's diversity index across productive rearrangements. TCRdb provides this immuneACCESS table in a form limited to in-frame rearrangements. Some clones are lacking; in checked studies, under half of them reflect an unresolved V gene, and why the rest are absent is not known. D and trimming were read from the DNA, whereas the V and J calls and clone size are those reported in that table. The sample contains approximately 190,000 clones, under 90% of them found a single time. Roughly 14% of the sample comes from the top ten.

In its sample, this clone was seen a few times. The antigen it recognizes is unknown. Nothing much larger sits one base from this clone, and base qualities are not available. The source material was peripheral blood. The TCR sequence derives from a young man with active or convalescent COVID-19. This chain is built from TRBV9 and TRBJ2-1, with 12 central nucleotides matching TRBD1. The DNA sequence follows: TGTGCCAGCAGCGTAAGGGACAGGGGGCTCCCCTACAATGAGCAGTTCTTC. This translates into CASSVRDRGLPYNEQFF.